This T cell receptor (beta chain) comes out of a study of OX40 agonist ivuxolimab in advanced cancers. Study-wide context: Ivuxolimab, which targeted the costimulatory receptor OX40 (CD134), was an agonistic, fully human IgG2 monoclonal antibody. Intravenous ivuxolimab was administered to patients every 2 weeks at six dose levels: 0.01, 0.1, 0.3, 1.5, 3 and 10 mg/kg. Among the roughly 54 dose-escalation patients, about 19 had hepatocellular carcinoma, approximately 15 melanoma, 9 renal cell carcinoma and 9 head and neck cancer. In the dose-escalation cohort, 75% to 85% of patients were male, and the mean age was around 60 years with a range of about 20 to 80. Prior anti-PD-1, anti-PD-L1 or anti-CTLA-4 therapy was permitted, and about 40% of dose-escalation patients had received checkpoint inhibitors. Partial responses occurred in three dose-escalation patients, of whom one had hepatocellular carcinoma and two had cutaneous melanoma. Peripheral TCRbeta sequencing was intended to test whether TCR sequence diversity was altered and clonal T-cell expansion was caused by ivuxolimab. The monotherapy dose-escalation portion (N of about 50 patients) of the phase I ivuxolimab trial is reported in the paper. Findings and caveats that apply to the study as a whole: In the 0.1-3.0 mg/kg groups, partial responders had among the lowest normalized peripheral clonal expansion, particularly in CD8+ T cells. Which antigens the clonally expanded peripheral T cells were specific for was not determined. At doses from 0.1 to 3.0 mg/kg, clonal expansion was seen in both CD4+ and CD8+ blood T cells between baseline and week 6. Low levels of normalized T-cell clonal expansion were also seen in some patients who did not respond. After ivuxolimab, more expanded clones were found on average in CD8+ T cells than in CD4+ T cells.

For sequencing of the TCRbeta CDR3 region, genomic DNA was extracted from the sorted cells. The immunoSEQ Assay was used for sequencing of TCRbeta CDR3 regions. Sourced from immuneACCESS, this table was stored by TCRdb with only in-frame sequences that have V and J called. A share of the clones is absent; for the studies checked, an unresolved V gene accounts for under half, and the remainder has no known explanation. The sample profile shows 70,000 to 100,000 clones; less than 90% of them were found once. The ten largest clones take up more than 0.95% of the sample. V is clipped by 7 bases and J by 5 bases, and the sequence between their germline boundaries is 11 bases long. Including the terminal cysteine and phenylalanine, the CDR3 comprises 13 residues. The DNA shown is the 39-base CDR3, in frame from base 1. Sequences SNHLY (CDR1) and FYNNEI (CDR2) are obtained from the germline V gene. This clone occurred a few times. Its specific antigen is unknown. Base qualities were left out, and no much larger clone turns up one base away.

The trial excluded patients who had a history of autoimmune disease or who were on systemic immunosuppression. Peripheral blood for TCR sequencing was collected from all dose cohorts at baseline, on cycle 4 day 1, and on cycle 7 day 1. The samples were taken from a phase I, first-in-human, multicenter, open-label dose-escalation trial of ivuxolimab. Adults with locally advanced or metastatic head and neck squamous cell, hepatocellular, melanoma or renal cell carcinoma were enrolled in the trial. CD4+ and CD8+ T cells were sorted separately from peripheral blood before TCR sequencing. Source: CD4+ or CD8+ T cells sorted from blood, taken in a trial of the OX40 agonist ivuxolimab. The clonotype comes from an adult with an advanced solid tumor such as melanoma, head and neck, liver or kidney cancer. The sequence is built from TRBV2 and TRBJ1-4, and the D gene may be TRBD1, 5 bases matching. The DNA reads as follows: TGTGCCAGCAACCGACAGCTCAATGAAAAACTGTTTTTT. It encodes CASNRQLNEKLFF.